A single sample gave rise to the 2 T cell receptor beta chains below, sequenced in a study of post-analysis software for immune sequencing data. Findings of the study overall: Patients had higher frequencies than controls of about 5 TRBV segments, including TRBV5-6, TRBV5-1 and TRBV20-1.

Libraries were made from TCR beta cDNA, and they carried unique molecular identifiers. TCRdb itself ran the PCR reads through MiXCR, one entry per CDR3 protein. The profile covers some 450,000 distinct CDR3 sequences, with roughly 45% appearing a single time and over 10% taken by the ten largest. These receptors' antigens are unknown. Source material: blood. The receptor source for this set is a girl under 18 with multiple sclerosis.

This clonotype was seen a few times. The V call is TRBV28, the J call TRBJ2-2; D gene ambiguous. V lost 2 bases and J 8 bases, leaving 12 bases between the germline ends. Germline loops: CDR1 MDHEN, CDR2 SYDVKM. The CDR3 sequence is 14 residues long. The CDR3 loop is CASSLQLPKGELFF. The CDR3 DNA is TGTGCCAGCAGTTTACAATTGCCTAAAGGGGAGCTGTTTTTT.

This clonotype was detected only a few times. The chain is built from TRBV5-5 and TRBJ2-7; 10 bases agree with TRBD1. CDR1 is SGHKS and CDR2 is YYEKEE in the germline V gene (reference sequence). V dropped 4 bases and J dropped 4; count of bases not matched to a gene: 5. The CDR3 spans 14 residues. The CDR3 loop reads CASSGEGQGYEQYF. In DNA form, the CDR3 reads TGTGCCAGCAGCGGAGAGGGACAGGGGTACGAGCAGTACTTC.